This T cell receptor (beta chain) was sequenced for a study of OX40 agonist ivuxolimab in advanced cancers. Study details: Intravenous ivuxolimab at 0.01 to 10 mg/kg was given to patients every 2 weeks. Participants, 65% to 85% male, averaged around 60 years of age, ranging from about 23 to 80. Study results and caveats: Patients who responded partially at 0.1-3.0 mg/kg showed clonal expansion ranking among the lowest. There was clonal expansion of CD4+ and CD8+ blood T cells by week 6 at 0.1 to 3.0 mg/kg.

Regarding this clone: No antigen is known for it.

Germline loops: CDR1 SGHTA, CDR2 FQGNSA. The length of the CDR3 is 13 residues. Trimming cost V 3 bases and J 7 bases, with 12 bases left between them. Some clones are missing from TCRdb's copy, which holds only in-frame ones; the method was immunoSEQ multiplex PCR. The sample carries about 24,000 clones, over 80% recorded once. Source: CD4+ or CD8+ T cells sorted from blood, taken in a trial of the OX40 agonist ivuxolimab. The source of this sequence is an adult with an advanced solid tumor such as melanoma, head and neck, liver or kidney cancer. V gene TRBV7-2 combines with J gene TRBJ2-5; D might be TRBD1 (5 bases). In nucleotides, the CDR3 is TGTGCCAGCAGCTTTAATCATCAGGGGACCCAGTACTTC. Residues: CASSFNHQGTQYF.